These 21 T cell receptor beta chains came from one sample sequenced in a study of blood T cell repertoires in COVID-19. This table comes from immunoSEQ multiplex PCR, and its TCRdb copy is limited to in-frame clones, with some not included. The data hold some 100,000 clones, with approximately 80% observed a single time. What was sequenced was peripheral blood. These receptors were collected from a woman in her seventies with acute or convalescent COVID-19.

A single count supports this clone. This rearrangement joins TRBV7-6 to TRBJ2-1; 11 bases fit TRBD2. With 1 base clipped from V and 0 bases from J, the junction kept 11 bases outside the gene matches. CDR3 length: 20 amino acids. Germline V CDR1 and CDR2: SGHVS, FNYEAQ. The chain's CDR3 is CASSLESSGGPLSSYNEQFF. The DNA of the CDR3 is TGTGCCAGCAGCTTAGAATCTAGCGGGGGGCCTTTAAGCTCCTACAATGAGCAGTTCTTC.

This clone was seen once. The CDR3 nucleotides are TGTGCCAGCAGTTTATACGGGGGAGATACGCAGTATTTT. This encodes CASSLYGGDTQYF. V is TRBV28 and J is TRBJ2-3; D is perhaps TRBD2 (6 bases). Germline CDR1 MDHEN, CDR2 SYDVKM. The CDR3 consists of 13 residues. The V end was cut by 1 base, the J end by 5 bases, with 7 bases between.

This sequence joins TRBV30 and TRBJ2-5, with D tentatively TRBD1 (5 bases). CDR1 is GTSNPN, CDR2 SVGIG, per germline (reference sequence). V was cut by 3 bases and J by 5 bases, with 16 bases left in between. The CDR3 spans 14 residues. The CDR3 spells CAWSLLGAGETQYF. The CDR3 nucleotides are TGTGCCTGGAGCCTACTTGGGGCAGGGGAGACCCAGTACTTC. Looking up the rest from reference TRBV30 and TRBJ2-5 gives the full variable domain: SQTIHQWPATLVQPVGSPLSLECTVEGTSNPNLYWYRQAAGRGLQLLFYSVGIGQISSEVPQNLSASRPQDRQFILSSKKLLLSDSGFYLCAWSLLGAGETQYFGPGTRLLVL.

This chain uses TRBV5-1 with TRBJ1-2; D is unclear. Trimming stripped 1 base from V and 0 bases from J, with 7 bases between. The CDR3 is 14 residues long. Germline lookup yields CDR1 SGHRS and CDR2 YFSETQ. The CDR3: CASSLSTSNYGYTF. The CDR3 bases are TGCGCCAGCAGCTTGTCGACTTCTAACTATGGCTACACCTTC. Filled out from reference TRBV5-1 and TRBJ1-2, the complete variable domain reads KAGVTQTPRYLIKTRGQQVTLSCSPISGHRSVSWYQQTPGQGLQFLFEYFSETQRNKGNFPGRFSGRQFSNSRSEMNVSTLELGDSALYLCASSLSTSNYGYTFGSGTRLTVV.

This clone has more than one count but fewer than ten. V gene TRBV4-1 combines with J gene TRBJ2-7; 8 bases are shared with TRBD1. Germline V gives CDR1 MGHRA, CDR2 YSYEKL. The CDR3 is 18 residues long. The ends lost 0 bases at V and 3 bases at J; junction bases unmatched: 13. The CDR3 DNA reads as TGCGCCAGCAGCCAAGAGGAGCACGCGACAGGGGCGGGCTACGAGCAGTACTTC. Amino acid sequence: CASSQEEHATGAGYEQYF.

The chain uses TRBV4-2 and TRBJ1-1; tentative D call: TRBD1 (5 bases). Deletions cut 0 bases from V and 4 bases from J, with 12 bases between. Germline V lookup: CDR1 LGHNA, CDR2 YNFKEQ. The CDR3 has 15 residues. In DNA, the CDR3 is TGTGCCAGCAGCCAAGATCTCGGGGGTGGCACTGAAGCTTTCTTT. Its translation is CASSQDLGGGTEAFF.

V gene TRBV19 combines with J gene TRBJ2-3, with 16 bases that match TRBD2. The junction had 8 bases not matched to a gene; V was cut back by 3 bases and J by 2 bases. CDR3 length: 19 residues. Germline V gene sequence: CDR1 LNHDA, CDR2 SQIVND (reference sequence). The CDR3 DNA is TGTGCCAGTAGTATGGGACTAGCGGGGGGGACTCGGAACACAGATACGCAGTATTTT. Its translation is CASSMGLAGGTRNTDTQYF.

The V call is TRBV29-1, the J call TRBJ2-5; TRBD2 aligns across 11 bases. J was trimmed by 5 bases and V by 1 base; bases with no gene match: 6. CDR3 length: 15 residues. Per germline, CDR1 SQVTM and CDR2 ANQGSEA. CDR3: CSVEVSGGAFETQYF. CDR3 DNA sequence: TGCAGCGTTGAAGTTAGCGGGGGGGCTTTTGAGACCCAGTACTTC.

This clone was seen a handful of times. V gene TRBV27 combines with J gene TRBJ1-5; tentative D call: TRBD1 (5 bases). Germline V gene data show CDR1 as MNHEY and CDR2 as SMNVEV (reference sequence). Trimming shortened V by 6 bases and J by 5 bases, and 14 bases separated the two germline ends. The CDR3 has 14 residues. As DNA, the CDR3 is TGTGCCAGCAGAGAGGGCCCGGGGGATCAGCCCCAGCATTTT. As protein: CASREGPGDQPQHF.

The V call is TRBV5-5, the J call TRBJ1-5; D perhaps matches TRBD1 (5 bases). CDR1 and CDR2 (germline): SGHKS, YYEKEE (reference sequence). The CDR3 consists of 14 residues. Trimming shortened V by 0 bases and J by 8 bases, and 12 bases separated the two germline ends. The CDR3 nucleotides are TGTGCCAGCAGCTTGGCCGGGGGGTGGGAGCCCCAGCATTTT. Translating it yields CASSLAGGWEPQHF. Based on the CDR3 plus reference TRBV5-5 and TRBJ1-5, the full variable domain is DAGVTQSPTHLIKTRGQQVTLRCSPISGHKSVSWYQQVLGQGPQFIFQYYEKEERGRGNFPDRFSARQFPNYSSELNVNALLLGDSALYLCASSLAGGWEPQHFGDGTRLSIL.

The chain employs TRBV6-5 and TRBJ1-2; TRBD1 matches 7 bases. Germline assignment: CDR1 MNHEY and CDR2 SVGAGI. This CDR3 has 12 residues. CDR3 sequence: CGGDTGDYGYTF. CDR3 nucleotide sequence: TGTGGCGGGGACACAGGGGACTATGGCTACACCTTC.

The rearrangement joins TRBV5-8 to TRBJ1-2; 8 bases are a match to TRBD1. The germline CDR1 and CDR2 sequences are SGHTS and YDEGEE. Trimming cost V 4 bases and J 4 bases; bases outside gene matches: 9. The CDR3 is 15 amino acids. This CDR3 is CASSAWTGLSYGYTF. The CDR3 region has the DNA TGTGCCAGCAGCGCCTGGACAGGGTTAAGCTATGGCTACACCTTC.

The chain links TRBV10-3 to TRBJ1-2; TRBD1 agrees at 8 bases. Per germline, CDR1 ENHRY and CDR2 SYGVKD. V was pared by 3 bases and J by 7 bases, with 4 bases of the junction left unmatched. CDR3 length equals 13 residues. As DNA, the CDR3 is TGTGCCATCAGTGAAGGACAGGGATCTGGCTACACCTTC. Translated: CAISEGQGSGYTF.

V is TRBV3-1 (or the pseudogene TRBV3-2) and J is TRBJ1-2; TRBD1 agrees at 10 bases. The CDR3 totals 15 residues. Germline V gene lookup returns CDR1 LGHDT and CDR2 YNNKEL (reference sequence). The ends lost 4 bases at V and 4 bases at J; junction bases unmatched: 6. The CDR3 coding sequence is TGTGCCAGCAGCCCAGGACAGGGGGGCGGCTATGGCTACACCTTC. It specifies CASSPGQGGGYGYTF.

The J gene is TRBJ1-2, the V gene TRBV28, with D perhaps matching TRBD1 (6 bases). V was pared by 7 bases and J by 8 bases, with 23 bases between. CDR1 is MDHEN and CDR2 is SYDVKM in the germline V gene. The CDR3 spans 15 residues. DNA for the CDR3: TGTGCCAGCAAGGCCCGGGACATCGTGACTCGGGGCTACACCTTC. Protein: CASKARDIVTRGYTF.

This clone occurred once. The chain employs TRBV7-8 and TRBJ2-5; the D gene is possibly TRBD1 (5 bases). Trimming removed 1 base at V and 3 bases at J, with 12 bases between. Germline V gene sequence: CDR1 SGHVS, CDR2 FQNEAQ. The CDR3 runs 15 residues. The CDR3 protein is CASSLVSGSKETQYF. CDR3 coding DNA: TGTGCCAGCAGCTTAGTTTCAGGGTCCAAAGAGACCCAGTACTTC.

The chain uses TRBV28 and TRBJ1-1, with D perhaps matching TRBD1 (5 bases). CDR3 length equals 14 residues. Trimming stripped 2 bases from V and 6 bases from J, with 13 bases between. The V gene's germline CDR1 is MDHEN and CDR2 SYDVKM. CDR3 region: CASSLATDPPEAFF. The CDR3 coding sequence is TGTGCCAGCAGTTTAGCGACAGATCCTCCTGAAGCTTTCTTT.

This rearrangement joins TRBV9 to TRBJ1-3, with TRBD1 matching over 11 bases. V dropped 4 bases and J dropped 0; count of bases not matched to a gene: 6. This CDR3 spans 17 amino acids. The germline V gene has CDR1 SGDLS and CDR2 YYNGEE. This chain's CDR3 is CASSTGQGALSGNTIYF. The DNA of the CDR3 is TGTGCCAGCAGCACCGGACAGGGGGCTCTCTCTGGAAACACCATATATTTT.

This chain joins TRBV11-2 and TRBJ1-4; D is ambiguous. The CDR3 spans 13 residues. Germline V gives CDR1 SGHAT, CDR2 FQNNGV. V lost 7 bases to trimming and J lost 5 bases, with 11 bases between them. CDR3 residues: CASTLPGNEKLFF. Here the CDR3 DNA reads TGTGCCAGCACCTTGCCAGGAAATGAAAAACTGTTTTTT.

The V gene is TRBV4-1, the J gene TRBJ1-1; TRBD1 is a possible D gene (5 bases). Trimming stripped 4 bases from V and 3 bases from J, with 9 bases between. Germline loops: CDR1 MGHRA, CDR2 YSYEKL. The CDR3 totals 13 residues. Here the CDR3 reads CASSRSGDTEAFF. DNA of the CDR3: TGCGCCAGCAGCCGTTCGGGGGACACTGAAGCTTTCTTT.

This chain joins TRBV7-8 and TRBJ1-2; 7 bases match TRBD1. This CDR3 has 14 amino acids. CDR1 SGHVS and CDR2 FQNEAQ come from the germline V gene. Trimming removed 5 bases from V and 8 bases from J; junction bases left unmatched: 11. CDR3 residues: CASSQDRDGDGYTF. CDR3 in DNA: TGTGCCAGCAGCCAAGACAGGGACGGTGACGGCTACACCTTC.